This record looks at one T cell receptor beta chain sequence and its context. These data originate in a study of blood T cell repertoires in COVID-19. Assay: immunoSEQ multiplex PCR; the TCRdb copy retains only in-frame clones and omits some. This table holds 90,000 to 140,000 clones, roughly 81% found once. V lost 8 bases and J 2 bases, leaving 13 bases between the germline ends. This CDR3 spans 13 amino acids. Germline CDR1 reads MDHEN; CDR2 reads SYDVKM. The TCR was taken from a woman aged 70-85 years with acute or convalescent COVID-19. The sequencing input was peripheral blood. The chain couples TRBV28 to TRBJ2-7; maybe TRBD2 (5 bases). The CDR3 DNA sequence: TGTGCCAGCGGTGGTGGAGGAACCTACGAGCAGTACTTC. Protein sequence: CASGGGGTYEQYF.